This TCR beta chain appears in the sequencing data of a study of OX40 agonist ivuxolimab in advanced cancers. Trimming cost V 3 bases and J 9 bases; bases outside gene matches: 12. The CDR3 has 16 residues. Per the germline V gene, CDR1 is LNHNV and CDR2 is YYDKDF (reference sequence). Using immunoSEQ multiplex PCR, the repertoire was profiled, and TCRdb retains in-frame clones only, with some absent. The table records roughly 93,000 clones, more than 80% of them present only once. Sampled blood was obtained at baseline, cycle 4 day 1, and cycle 7 day 1. The chain joins TRBV15 to TRBJ2-1; 9 nucleotides agree with TRBD2. Source: CD4+ or CD8+ T cells sorted from blood, taken in a trial of the OX40 agonist ivuxolimab. The clonotype comes from an adult with an advanced solid tumor such as melanoma, head and neck, liver or kidney cancer. Here the CDR3 DNA reads TGTGCCACCAGCAGCTCCCTGAGCGGGGGGCCCGGTGAGCAGTTCTTC. It is translated as CATSSSLSGGPGEQFF.